This T cell receptor beta chain was captured in a study of blood T cell repertoires in COVID-19 (dated by TCRdb to about 2020). Notes on the research overall: The collaborator samples originated in the United States, Italy and Spain and spanned the acute and convalescent phases of COVID-19. Where HLA class I and class II types were available, the types were taken from metadata supplied by the sample provider, not from assay-based typing. Subjects who had been exposed to COVID-19, were actively infected with it, or had recovered from it provided the deeply sampled blood TCRbeta repertoires that made up the dataset. The prospective study material was composed of cDNA or gDNA derived from T cells, B-cell-depleted T cells, or PBMCs. The samples were drawn from two sources: the first 160 participants of the ongoing ImmuneRACE study, and 1,000 to 1,500 subjects contributed by 6 global collaborators. Sample metadata almost always included a de-identified subject ID, COVID-19 status, age in years and sex. The repertoires were released in a freely available public database meant as a resource for research on the immune response to SARS-CoV-2. Beyond this particular receptor, the publication reports: Clinical and demographic metadata were provided uncurated, with the amount varying by source and participant.

Whole blood was collected in K2EDTA tubes by collaborating institutions according to the institutions' own protocols. For TCRbeta analysis, collaborators shipped samples in one of three forms: frozen whole blood, isolated PBMCs, or DNA extracted from either of those sample types. TCRbeta CDR3 regions were amplified from genomic DNA by means of the immunoSEQ Assay, a bias-controlled multiplex PCR. Per the original workflow: The number of nucleated cells in each sample was estimated by amplification of reference gene primers within the assay. To quantify the absolute abundance of each unique TCRbeta CDR3 rearrangement, sequence reads were collapsed and filtered. For each sample, productive Simpson clonality was calculated as the square root of Simpson's diversity index across productive rearrangements. TCRdb limited this immuneACCESS table to in-frame rearrangements with V and J called. A share of clones is missing; checked studies link under half to unresolved V genes, and the rest is unexplained. The V and J calls and the clone size are those of that table, but D and trimming were determined from the DNA. In this sample the table shows about 100,000 clones, around 87% of which occur a single time. The ten top clones hold around a tenth of the sample.

This clone was recorded once. The specificity of this receptor is unknown. No base quality values were provided; no much bigger clone lies one nucleotide off. The CDR1 and CDR2 encoded by the germline V gene are SGHTA and FQGTGA. V is shortened by 1 base, J by 4 bases, and the region joining them spans 4 bases. Taken from cysteine to phenylalanine, the CDR3 has 12 residues. Kept here is only the CDR3 DNA, which spans 36 bases and is read in frame from base 1. The V gene is TRBV7-3 and the J gene is TRBJ2-5, with the D gene call left open. Source material: peripheral blood. The clonotype comes from a woman in her twenties or thirties with acute or convalescent COVID-19. The sequence in DNA is TGTGCCAGCAGCTTAATCGGAGAGACCCAGTACTTC. This translates into CASSLIGETQYF.